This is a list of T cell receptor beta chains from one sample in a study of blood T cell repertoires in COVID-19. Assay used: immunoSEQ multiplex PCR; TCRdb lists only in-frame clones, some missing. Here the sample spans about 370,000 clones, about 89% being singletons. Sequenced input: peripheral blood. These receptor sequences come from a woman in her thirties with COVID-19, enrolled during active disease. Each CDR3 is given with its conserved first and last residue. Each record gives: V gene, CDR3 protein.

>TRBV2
CASSMALNTEAFF
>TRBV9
CASSVPAGELFF
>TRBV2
CASSVPTTNEKLFF
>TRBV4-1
CASSPGSGDTQYF
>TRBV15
CATSRDGGTGDGYTF
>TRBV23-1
CASSQWAAYEQYF
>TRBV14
CASSRLRGSDYEQYF
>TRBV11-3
CASSFPERELGPDTQYF
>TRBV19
CASSLNPGQGGSGYTF
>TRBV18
CASSPLGPRGDGYTF
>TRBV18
CASSSNGRATEAFF
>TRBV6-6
CASSYVGDGGDGYTF
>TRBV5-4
CASSGGRGSGVNSYNEQFF
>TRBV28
CASRRGAVYEQYF
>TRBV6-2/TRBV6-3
CASSYSTQENQPQHF
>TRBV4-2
CASSPRGGASYEQYF
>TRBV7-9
CASTWGGGDGYTF
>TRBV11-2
CASSIGTGTDTQYF
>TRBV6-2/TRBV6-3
CASSYSSLQETQYF
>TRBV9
CASRDNRGFHYGYTF
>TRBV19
CASSPKKVGQGQYNEQFF
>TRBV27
CASSFRRSGRETQYF
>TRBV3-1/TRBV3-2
CASSQAGTSGYNEQFF
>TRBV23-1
CASSHLRAHYSNQPQHF